This passage covers 17 T cell receptor beta chains from one sample sequenced in a study of molecular identifiers for immune sequencing clone quantification. TCRdb ran MiXCR on the PCR reads and lists one entry per CDR3 protein. Among hundreds of thousands of distinct CDR3 sequences, around 25% were seen once, and the ten largest hold about 0.84%. The sample was naive CD8+ T cells from blood, with Jurkat cell RNA spiked in. The sample's subset: FACS-sorted CD8+CD4-CCR7+CD45RA+ naive T cells. Every receptor here comes from a human donor in good health. Some libraries in this study had Jurkat cell RNA spiked in.

The V call is TRBV20-1, the J call TRBJ2-2; D remains unclear. The germline gives CDR1 DFQATT, CDR2 SNEGSKA (reference sequence). Trimming stripped 0 bases from V and 5 bases from J, with 13 bases between. CDR3 size: 15 residues. CDR3 sequence: CSARDYRAETGELFF. CDR3 coding DNA: TGCAGTGCTAGAGATTACCGGGCAGAAACCGGGGAGCTGTTTTTT.

The V and J genes are TRBV6-5 and TRBJ1-4; maybe TRBD1 (5 bases). Germline lookup yields CDR1 MNHEY and CDR2 SVGAGI. The V and J ends lost 5 bases and 7 bases respectively, with 17 bases between them. The CDR3 is 15 amino acids. The CDR3 region has the DNA TGTGCCAGCAGTCACCAACAGGAGGGAGTTGAAAAACTGTTTTTT. Protein: CASSHQQEGVEKLFF.

This clonotype was seen more than once but under ten times. This rearrangement joins TRBV13 to TRBJ1-6; D may be TRBD1 (5 bases). The CDR3 loop spans 15 amino acids. The V end lost 2 bases, the J end lost 8 bases, and 13 bases lay between the germline ends. The germline CDR1 and CDR2 sequences are PRHDT and FYEKMQ (reference sequence). The chain's CDR3 is CASSLMTQGDSPLHF. Here the CDR3 DNA reads TGTGCCAGCAGCTTAATGACACAAGGGGATTCACCCCTCCACTTT.

This clonotype occurred many times. This rearrangement joins TRBV5-1 to TRBJ2-7; 9 nucleotides agree with TRBD2. The CDR3 runs to 14 residues. Trimming took 6 bases from V and 5 from J; bases not matched to a gene: 9. Germline CDR1 and CDR2: SGHRS and YFSETQ. The CDR3 sequence: CASTPAGGPHEQYF. Here the CDR3 DNA reads TGCGCCAGCACCCCCGCGGGAGGGCCGCACGAGCAGTACTTC.

This clonotype was counted at least ten times. The chain employs TRBV7-9 and TRBJ2-7, with D perhaps matching TRBD1 or TRBD2 (5 bases each). V lost 5 bases, J lost 7 bases, and 24 bases lay in between. CDR1 and CDR2 from the germline V gene are SEHNR and FQNEAQ (reference sequence). The CDR3 contains 16 residues. CDR3 loop: CASSPTGRARTSEQYF. CDR3 sequence (DNA): TGTGCCAGCAGCCCAACGGGGCGAGCGCGCACTTCAGAGCAGTACTTC.

The chain has TRBV4-1 and TRBJ2-1; 9 positions match TRBD2. The ends lost 8 bases at V and 6 bases at J; junction bases unmatched: 14. This CDR3 comprises 16 residues. Germline CDR1 reads MGHRA; CDR2 reads YSYEKL. The CDR3 region has the DNA TGCGCCAGCGGGTCCTCTCTAGCGGGGTTACTCAATGAGCAGTTCTTC. Translating gives CASGSSLAGLLNEQFF.

There are a few counts of this clonotype. The J gene is TRBJ2-1, the V gene TRBV5-6; 8 bases map to TRBD2. CDR1 SGHDT and CDR2 YYEEEE come from the germline V gene. V was pared by 2 bases and J by 7 bases, with 5 bases of the junction left unmatched. The length of the CDR3 is 14 residues. The CDR3 DNA follows: TGTGCCAGCAGCTTAGAACTAGCGGTGAATGAGCAGTTCTTC. This codes for CASSLELAVNEQFF.

Of note for this clonotype: A much larger clone differs from this one at a single base, so this may be a read error. The V and J genes are TRBV7-9 and TRBJ1-5; a weak D match, TRBD1 (5 bases). The CDR3 spans 15 residues. Looked up from germline, CDR1 is SEHNR and CDR2 is FQNEAQ (reference sequence). The CDR3 DNA sequence: TGTGCCAGCAGCGCAGCGGGACTCTCCAATCGGCCCCAGCATTTT. Encoded protein: CASSAAGLSNRPQHF.

This clonotype was seen more than once but under ten times. The rearrangement links TRBV9 to TRBJ2-5; TRBD2 agrees at 8 bases. Per germline, CDR1 SGDLS and CDR2 YYNGEE. Germline trimming cut 1 base from V and 4 bases from J; bases unmatched to any gene: 6. The CDR3 consists of 15 residues. The CDR3 spells CASSVLDSGAETQYF. Here the CDR3 DNA reads TGTGCCAGCAGCGTACTGGATAGCGGGGCAGAGACCCAGTACTTC. The whole variable domain, remainder taken from reference TRBV9 and TRBJ2-5, is DSGVTQTPKHLITATGQRVTLRCSPRSGDLSVYWYQQSLDQGLQFLIQYYNGEERAKGNILERFSAQQFPDLHSELNLSSLELGDSALYFCASSVLDSGAETQYFGPGTRLLVL.

In this sample, this clonotype turned up a few times. The chain combines TRBV3-1 with TRBJ1-1; TRBD1 is a possible D gene (5 bases). From germline, CDR1 is LGHDT and CDR2 YNNKEL (reference sequence). The CDR3 totals 15 residues. Trimming removed 4 bases from V and 0 bases from J, with 12 bases in between. The chain's CDR3 is CASSPRGSLNTEAFF. The CDR3 DNA reads as TGTGCCAGCAGCCCCCGGGGCAGCTTGAACACTGAAGCTTTCTTT.

This clonotype was recorded at least ten times. The CDR3 reads CASGPVEPTTYEQYF. In nucleotides, the CDR3 is TGTGCCAGCGGGCCGGTGGAACCGACTACCTACGAGCAGTACTTC. The chain employs TRBV7-9 and TRBJ2-7; D is possibly TRBD2 (5 bases). Germline CDR1 and CDR2: SEHNR and FQNEAQ (reference sequence). The CDR3 is 15 residues long. V was cut by 8 bases and J by 2 bases, with 19 bases left in between.

The V call is TRBV27, the J call TRBJ2-7, with D perhaps given as TRBD1 or TRBD2 (5 bases each). This CDR3 comprises 14 residues. V gave up 3 bases and J gave up 2 bases, with 11 bases separating them. Germline loops: CDR1 MNHEY, CDR2 SMNVEV (reference sequence). CDR3 in amino acids: CASSFQGEPYEQYF. The CDR3 DNA is TGTGCCAGCAGTTTCCAGGGAGAGCCCTACGAGCAGTACTTC.

V gene TRBV27 combines with J gene TRBJ2-2; TRBD2 aligns across 7 bases. CDR1 and CDR2 (germline): MNHEY, SMNVEV (reference sequence). V lost 8 bases and J lost 6; bases outside the gene matches: 6. CDR3 size: 13 residues. The DNA of the CDR3 is TGTGCCAGCCTTGGGGGGGGGGCCGGGGAGCTGTTTTTT. This sequence encodes CASLGGGAGELFF.

In the case of this clonotype: The junction differs from germline at one of its ends, possibly a read error. This chain links TRBV7-9 with TRBJ1-1, with D possibly TRBD1 on 5 matching bases. The CDR3 has 12 amino acids. In germline, CDR1 is SEHNR, CDR2 FQNEAQ (reference sequence). The CDR3 loop reads CASSHWAGEASF. Here the CDR3 DNA reads TGTGCCAGCAGCCATTGGGCGGGGGAAGCTTCCTTT.

The chain combines TRBV12-3 or TRBV12-4 with TRBJ2-4; a possible D gene is TRBD2 (6 bases). V was clipped by 5 bases and J by 0 bases, with 11 bases between them. The CDR3 is 15 residues long. The CDR3 is CASSASVLAKNIQYF. DNA of the CDR3: TGTGCCAGCAGTGCTAGCGTACTAGCCAAAAACATTCAGTACTTC.

The DNA for the CDR3 is TGTGCCAGCAGTACACCTCTCTCCAGCTCCTACAATGAGCAGTTCTTC. This translates into CASSTPLSSSYNEQFF. The chain combines TRBV6-2 or TRBV6-3 with TRBJ2-1; unclear D gene. The V gene's germline CDR1 is MNHEY and CDR2 SVGEGT. The V end lost 5 bases, the J end lost 0 bases, and 14 bases lay between the germline ends. This CDR3 region has 16 residues.

This clonotype has ten or more counts. The chain uses TRBV28 and TRBJ2-1; a possible D gene is TRBD2 (6 bases). The CDR3 has 13 amino acids. Germline loops: CDR1 MDHEN, CDR2 SYDVKM. The ends were cut back, 2 bases at V and 7 bases at J, with 9 bases in the middle. The CDR3 nucleotides are TGTGCCAGCAGTTTAATAGCGGATAATGAGCAGTTCTTC. Amino acids: CASSLIADNEQFF.